This T cell receptor (beta chain) appears in the sequencing data of a study of glioma-infiltrating T cells after dendritic cell vaccination. Time point indicated: after dendritic cell vaccination, including at tumor progression/relapse. Clones were read by immunoSEQ multiplex PCR, and TCRdb kept only the in-frame ones, dropping some. The data contain 80,000 to 100,000 clones, about 85% of them seen just once; the ten biggest clones take up under 6.5%. This TCR was sampled from a human donor with glioblastoma. The specimen comprised blood, sampled after dendritic cell vaccination.

The CDR3: CASRGGGLRSSNQPQHF. Written as DNA, the CDR3 is TGTGCCAGCCGAGGGGGCGGACTTCGGTCCAGCAATCAGCCCCAGCATTTT. V usage is TRBV19 and J usage is TRBJ1-5; TRBD1 aligns across 7 bases. The germline V gene has CDR1 LNHDA and CDR2 SQIVND (reference sequence). V dropped 9 bases and J dropped 1; count of bases not matched to a gene: 15. The CDR3 consists of 17 residues. Filled out from reference TRBV19 and TRBJ1-5, the complete variable domain reads DGGITQSPKYLFRKEGQNVTLSCEQNLNHDAMYWYRQDPGQGLRLIYYSQIVNDFQKGDIAEGYSVSREKKESFPLTVTSAQKNPTAFYLCASRGGGLRSSNQPQHFGDGTRLSIL.